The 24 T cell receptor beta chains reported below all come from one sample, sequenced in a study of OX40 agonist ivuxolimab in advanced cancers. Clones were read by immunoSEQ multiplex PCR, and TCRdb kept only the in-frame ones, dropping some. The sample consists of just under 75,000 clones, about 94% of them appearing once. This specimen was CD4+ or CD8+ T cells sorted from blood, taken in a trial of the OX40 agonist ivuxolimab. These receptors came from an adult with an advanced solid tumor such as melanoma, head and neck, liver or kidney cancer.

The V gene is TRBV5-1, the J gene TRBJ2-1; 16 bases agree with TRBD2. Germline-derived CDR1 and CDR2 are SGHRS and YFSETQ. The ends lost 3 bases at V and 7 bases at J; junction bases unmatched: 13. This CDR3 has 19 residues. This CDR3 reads CASSSTKGLAGGPINEQFF. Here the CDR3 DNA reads TGCGCCAGCAGCTCGACTAAGGGACTAGCGGGAGGGCCTATTAATGAGCAGTTCTTC.

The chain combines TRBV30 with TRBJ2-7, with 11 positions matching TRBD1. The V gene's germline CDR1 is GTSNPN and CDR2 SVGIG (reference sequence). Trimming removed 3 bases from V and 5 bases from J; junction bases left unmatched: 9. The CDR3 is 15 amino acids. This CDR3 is CAWRAPGQGVNEQYF. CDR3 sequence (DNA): TGTGCCTGGAGAGCTCCGGGACAGGGGGTCAACGAGCAGTACTTC.

The DNA of the CDR3 is TGTGCCAGCAGCCCCCGACTAGCGGGCAATGAGCAGTTCTTC. Protein product: CASSPRLAGNEQFF. The V and J genes are TRBV14 and TRBJ2-1; 10 nucleotides agree with TRBD2. The germline gives CDR1 SGHDN, CDR2 FVKESK. The CDR3 runs 14 residues. After removal of 4 bases from V and 6 bases from J, the junction contained 3 bases not matched to a gene.

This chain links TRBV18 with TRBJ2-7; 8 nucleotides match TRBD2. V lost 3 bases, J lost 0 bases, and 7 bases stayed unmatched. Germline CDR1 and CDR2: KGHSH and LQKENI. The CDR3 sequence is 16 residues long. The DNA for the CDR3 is TGTGCCAGCTCACCGTTCCGGGGGGGAAGCTCCTACGAGCAGTACTTC. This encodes CASSPFRGGSSYEQYF.

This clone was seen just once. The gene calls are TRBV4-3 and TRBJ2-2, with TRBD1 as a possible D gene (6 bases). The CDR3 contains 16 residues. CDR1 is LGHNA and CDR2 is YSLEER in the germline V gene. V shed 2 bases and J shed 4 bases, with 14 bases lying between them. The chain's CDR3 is CASSQSQQGSTGELFF. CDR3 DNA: TGCGCCAGCAGCCAATCTCAACAGGGTTCCACCGGGGAGCTGTTTTTT.

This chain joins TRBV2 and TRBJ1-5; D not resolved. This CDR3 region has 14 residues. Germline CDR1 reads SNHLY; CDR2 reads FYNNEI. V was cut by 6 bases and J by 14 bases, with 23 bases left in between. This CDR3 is CASSQNSGYPLEHF. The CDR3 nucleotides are TGTGCCAGCAGCCAGAACAGCGGGTATCCCCTCGAGCATTTT.

CDR3 loop: CASSQIAGSQETQYF. CDR3 nucleotides: TGTGCCAGTAGTCAAATAGCGGGTAGCCAAGAGACCCAGTACTTC. The V gene is TRBV19, the J gene TRBJ2-5, with 7 positions matching TRBD2. Looked up from germline, CDR1 is LNHDA and CDR2 is SQIVND (reference sequence). With V trimmed by 5 bases and J by 1 base, 7 bases remained unmatched. The CDR3 is made up of 15 amino acids.

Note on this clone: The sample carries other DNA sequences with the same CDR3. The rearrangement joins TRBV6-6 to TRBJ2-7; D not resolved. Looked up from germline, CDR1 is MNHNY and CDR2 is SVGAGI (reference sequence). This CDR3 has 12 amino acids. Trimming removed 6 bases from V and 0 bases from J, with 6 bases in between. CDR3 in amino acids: CASSRGSYEQYF. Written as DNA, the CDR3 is TGTGCCAGCAGCCGCGGCTCCTACGAGCAGTACTTC.

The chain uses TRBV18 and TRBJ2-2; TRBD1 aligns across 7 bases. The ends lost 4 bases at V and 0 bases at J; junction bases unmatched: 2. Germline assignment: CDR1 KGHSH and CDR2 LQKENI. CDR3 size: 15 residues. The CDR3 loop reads CASSLQGTNTGELFF. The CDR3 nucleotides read TGTGCCAGCTCACTACAGGGGACGAACACCGGGGAGCTGTTTTTT.

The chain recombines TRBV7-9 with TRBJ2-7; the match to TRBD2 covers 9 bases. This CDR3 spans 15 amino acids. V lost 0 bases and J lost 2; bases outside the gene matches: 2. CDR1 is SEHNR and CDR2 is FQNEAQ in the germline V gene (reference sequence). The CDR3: CASSLAAGGPYEQYF. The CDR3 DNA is TGTGCCAGCAGCTTAGCGGCGGGAGGGCCCTACGAGCAGTACTTC.

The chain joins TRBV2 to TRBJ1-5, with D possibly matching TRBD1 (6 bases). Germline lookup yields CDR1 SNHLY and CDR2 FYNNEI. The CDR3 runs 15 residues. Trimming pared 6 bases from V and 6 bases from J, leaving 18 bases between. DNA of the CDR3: TGTGCCAGCAGGGAACAGGGTGGCAGGGGTCAGCCCCAGCATTTT. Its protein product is CASREQGGRGQPQHF.

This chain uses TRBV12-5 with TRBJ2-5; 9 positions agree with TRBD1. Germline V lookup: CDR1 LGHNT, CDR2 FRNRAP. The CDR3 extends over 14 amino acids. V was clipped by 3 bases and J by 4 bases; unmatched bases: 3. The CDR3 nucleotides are TGTGCTAGTGGTTTCGGGACAGGGTCAGAGACCCAGTACTTC. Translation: CASGFGTGSETQYF.

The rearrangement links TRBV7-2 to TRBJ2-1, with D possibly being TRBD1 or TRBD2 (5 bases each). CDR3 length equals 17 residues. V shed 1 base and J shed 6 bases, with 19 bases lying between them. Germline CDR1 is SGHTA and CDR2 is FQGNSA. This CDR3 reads CASSLDLPGRGRNEQFF. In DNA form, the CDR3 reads TGTGCCAGCAGCTTAGACCTTCCGGGGCGAGGACGCAATGAGCAGTTCTTC.

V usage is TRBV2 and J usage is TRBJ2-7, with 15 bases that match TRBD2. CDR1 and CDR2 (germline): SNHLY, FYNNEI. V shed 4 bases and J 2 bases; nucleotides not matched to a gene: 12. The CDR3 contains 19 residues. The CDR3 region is CASSGGTSGRTPTTYEQYF. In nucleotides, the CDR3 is TGTGCCAGCAGTGGCGGGACTAGCGGGAGGACCCCCACCACCTACGAGCAGTACTTC.

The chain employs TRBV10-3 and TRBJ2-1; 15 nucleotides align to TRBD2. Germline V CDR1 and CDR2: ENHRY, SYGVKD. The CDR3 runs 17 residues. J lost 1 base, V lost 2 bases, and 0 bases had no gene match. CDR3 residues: CAISEGLAGGSYNEQFF. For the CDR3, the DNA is TGTGCCATCAGTGAGGGACTAGCGGGAGGGTCCTACAATGAGCAGTTCTTC.

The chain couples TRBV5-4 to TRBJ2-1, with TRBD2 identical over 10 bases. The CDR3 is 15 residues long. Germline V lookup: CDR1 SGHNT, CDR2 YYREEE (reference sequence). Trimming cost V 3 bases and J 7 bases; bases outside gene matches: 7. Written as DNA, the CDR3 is TGTGCCAGCAGCTGGGCTAGCGGGAGTGTAAATGAGCAGTTCTTC. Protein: CASSWASGSVNEQFF.

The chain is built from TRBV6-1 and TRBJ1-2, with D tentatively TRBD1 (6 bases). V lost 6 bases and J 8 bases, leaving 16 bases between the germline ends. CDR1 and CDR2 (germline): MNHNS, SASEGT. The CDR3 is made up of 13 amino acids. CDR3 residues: CASSLDSHRGYTF. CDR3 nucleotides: TGTGCCAGCAGCCTGGACAGCCATAGGGGCTACACCTTC.

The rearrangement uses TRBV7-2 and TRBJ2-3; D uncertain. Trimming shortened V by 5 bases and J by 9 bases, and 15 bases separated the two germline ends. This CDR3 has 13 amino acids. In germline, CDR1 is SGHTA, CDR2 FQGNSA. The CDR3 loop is CASSPDGRPTQYF. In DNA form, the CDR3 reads TGTGCCAGCAGCCCAGACGGAAGACCAACGCAGTATTTT. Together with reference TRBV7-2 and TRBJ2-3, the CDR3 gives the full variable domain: GAGVSQSPSNKVTEKGKDVELRCDPISGHTALYWYRQSLGQGLEFLIYFQGNSAPDKSGLPSDRFSAERTGGSVSTLTIQRTQQEDSAVYLCASSPDGRPTQYFGPGTRLTVL.

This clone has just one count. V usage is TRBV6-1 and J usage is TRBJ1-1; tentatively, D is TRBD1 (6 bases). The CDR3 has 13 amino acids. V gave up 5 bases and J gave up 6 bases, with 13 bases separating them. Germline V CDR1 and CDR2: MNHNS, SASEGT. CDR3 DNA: TGTGCCAGCAGTAGACTACAGGGCCCTGAAGCTTTCTTT. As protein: CASSRLQGPEAFF.

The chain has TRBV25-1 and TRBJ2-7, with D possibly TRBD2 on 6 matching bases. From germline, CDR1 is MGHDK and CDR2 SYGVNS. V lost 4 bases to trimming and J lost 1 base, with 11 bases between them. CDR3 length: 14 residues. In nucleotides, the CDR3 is TGTGCCAGCAGTGGAAGCGGGCGTTCCTACGAGCAGTACTTC. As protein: CASSGSGRSYEQYF.

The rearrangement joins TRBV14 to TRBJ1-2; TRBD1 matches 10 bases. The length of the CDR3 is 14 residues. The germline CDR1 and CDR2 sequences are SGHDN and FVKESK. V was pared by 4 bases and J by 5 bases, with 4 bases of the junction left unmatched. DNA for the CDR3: TGTGCCAGCAGCCCGGGACAGGGGAGGTATGGCTACACCTTC. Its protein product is CASSPGQGRYGYTF. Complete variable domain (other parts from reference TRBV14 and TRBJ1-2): EAGVTQFPSHSVIEKGQTVTLRCDPISGHDNLYWYRRVMGKEIKFLLHFVKESKQDESGMPNNRFLAERTGGTYSTLKVQPAELEDSGVYFCASSPGQGRYGYTFGSGTRLTVV.

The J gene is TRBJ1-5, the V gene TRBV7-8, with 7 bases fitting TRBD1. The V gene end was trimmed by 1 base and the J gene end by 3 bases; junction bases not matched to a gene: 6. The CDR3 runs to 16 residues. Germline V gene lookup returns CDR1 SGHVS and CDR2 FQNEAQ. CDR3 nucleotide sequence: TGTGCCAGCAGCTTAGTGGGACAGACACTCAATCAGCCCCAGCATTTT. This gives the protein CASSLVGQTLNQPQHF.

The CDR3 sequence: CASSERQTKYEQYF. For the CDR3, the DNA is TGCGCCAGCAGTGAGCGACAGACAAAATACGAGCAGTACTTC. The rearrangement links TRBV10-2 to TRBJ2-7; D is possibly TRBD1 (5 bases). The V gene lost 2 bases and the J gene lost 4 bases, with 12 bases spanning the gap. CDR3 length: 14 amino acids. Germline-derived CDR1 and CDR2 are WSHSY and SAAADI.

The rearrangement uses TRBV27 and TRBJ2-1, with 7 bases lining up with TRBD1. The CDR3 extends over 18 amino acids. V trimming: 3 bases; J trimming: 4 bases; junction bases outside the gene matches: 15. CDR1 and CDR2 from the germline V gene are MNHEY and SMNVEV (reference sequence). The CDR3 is CASSLRQGIRRTYNEQFF. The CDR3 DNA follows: TGTGCCAGCAGTTTGCGACAGGGAATACGTAGGACTTACAATGAGCAGTTCTTC.